This T cell receptor (beta chain) was sequenced in a study of vaccination and CD4 T cells after COVID-19. The germline V and J ends were trimmed by 2 bases and 8 bases, with 15 bases remaining between them. This CDR3 region has 14 residues. The germline gives CDR1 MNHEY, CDR2 SMNVEV (reference sequence). This clonotype showed up just a few times. Antigen unknown. Stated treatment: approximately 9-day PBMC culture with coronavirus spike peptide pools or control peptides (ViraFEST assay). US Alpha, Beta and Delta variants postdated the positive PCR dates, which ran from March to December 2020. With fresh IL-2 medium, half the medium was replaced on days 3 and 7. Scientists ran DNA taken from cultured CD4+ T cells through the Oncomine TCR Beta short-read assay for sequencing. TCRdb re-called the PCR reads through MiXCR, storing one row per CDR3 protein. Of about 20,000 distinct CDR3 sequences in the sample, 65% to 80% are singletons; the top ten hold around 3.8%.

The receptor was isolated from a human donor who had recovered from COVID-19. The chain uses TRBV27 and TRBJ1-2; a weak D match, TRBD1 (5 bases). Source material: CD4+ T cells from blood, cultured in vitro. The CDR3 sequence: CASSLNSGRSGYTF. The CDR3, as DNA: TGTGCCAGCAGTTTAAATTCAGGGCGAAGCGGCTACACCTTC.